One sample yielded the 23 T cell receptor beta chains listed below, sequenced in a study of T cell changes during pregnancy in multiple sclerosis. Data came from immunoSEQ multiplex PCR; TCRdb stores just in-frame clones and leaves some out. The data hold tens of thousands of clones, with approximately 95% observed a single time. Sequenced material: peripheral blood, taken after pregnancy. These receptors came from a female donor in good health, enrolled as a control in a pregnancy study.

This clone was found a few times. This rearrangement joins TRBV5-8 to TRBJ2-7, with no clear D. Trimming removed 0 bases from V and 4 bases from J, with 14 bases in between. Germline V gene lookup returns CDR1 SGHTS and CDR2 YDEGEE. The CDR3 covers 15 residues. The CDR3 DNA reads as TGTGCCAGCAGCTTGGAAATGGCCCCTTTATACGAGCAGTACTTC. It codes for CASSLEMAPLYEQYF.

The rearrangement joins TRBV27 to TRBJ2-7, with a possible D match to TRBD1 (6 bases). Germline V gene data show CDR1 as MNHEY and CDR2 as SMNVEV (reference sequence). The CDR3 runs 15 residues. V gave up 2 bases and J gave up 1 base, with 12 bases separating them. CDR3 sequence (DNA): TGTGCCAGCAGTTTAGCACCGACAGGTTCCTACGAGCAGTACTTC. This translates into CASSLAPTGSYEQYF.

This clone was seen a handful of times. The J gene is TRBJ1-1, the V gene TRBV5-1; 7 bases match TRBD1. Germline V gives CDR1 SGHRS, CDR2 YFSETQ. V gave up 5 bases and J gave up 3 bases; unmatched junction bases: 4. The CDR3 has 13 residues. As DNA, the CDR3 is TGCGCCAGCAGGGGACAGTCGGACACTGAAGCTTTCTTT. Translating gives CASRGQSDTEAFF.

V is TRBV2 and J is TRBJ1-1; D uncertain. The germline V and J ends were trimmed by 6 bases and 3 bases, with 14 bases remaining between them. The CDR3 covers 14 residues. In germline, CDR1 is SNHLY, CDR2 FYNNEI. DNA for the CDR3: TGTGCCAGCAGCAGAAGTATCTTGGACACTGAAGCTTTCTTT. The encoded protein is CASSRSILDTEAFF. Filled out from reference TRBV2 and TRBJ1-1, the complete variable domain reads EPEVTQTPSHQVTQMGQEVILRCVPISNHLYFYWYRQILGQKVEFLVSFYNNEISEKSEIFDDQFSVERPDGSNFTLKIRSTKLEDSAMYFCASSRSILDTEAFFGQGTRLTVV.

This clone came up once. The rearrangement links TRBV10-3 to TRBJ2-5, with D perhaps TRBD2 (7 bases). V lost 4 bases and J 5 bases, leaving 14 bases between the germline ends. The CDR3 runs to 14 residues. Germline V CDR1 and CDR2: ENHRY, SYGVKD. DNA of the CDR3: TGTGCCATCAGTGGGGGTGGGGGGGCGGAGACCCAGTACTTC. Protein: CAISGGGGAETQYF.

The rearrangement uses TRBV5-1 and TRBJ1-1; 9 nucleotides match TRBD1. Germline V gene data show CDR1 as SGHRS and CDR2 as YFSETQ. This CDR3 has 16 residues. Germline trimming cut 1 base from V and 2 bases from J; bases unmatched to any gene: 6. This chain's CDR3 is CASSLIRDRANTEAFF. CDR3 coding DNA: TGCGCCAGCAGCTTGATTCGGGACAGGGCAAACACTGAAGCTTTCTTT. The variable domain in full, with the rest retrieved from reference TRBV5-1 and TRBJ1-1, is KAGVTQTPRYLIKTRGQQVTLSCSPISGHRSVSWYQQTPGQGLQFLFEYFSETQRNKGNFPGRFSGRQFSNSRSEMNVSTLELGDSALYLCASSLIRDRANTEAFFGQGTRLTVV.

The CDR3 nucleotides are TGTGCCAGCAGTGTGGGGGGAGCCGAAGCTTTCTTT. Its protein product is CASSVGGAEAFF. The chain couples TRBV2 to TRBJ1-1, with D possibly matching TRBD1 (5 bases). This CDR3 is 12 amino acids long. In germline, CDR1 is SNHLY, CDR2 FYNNEI. The germline V and J ends were trimmed by 4 bases and 8 bases, with 11 bases remaining between them. The whole variable domain, filled in from reference TRBV2 and TRBJ1-1, reads EPEVTQTPSHQVTQMGQEVILRCVPISNHLYFYWYRQILGQKVEFLVSFYNNEISEKSEIFDDQFSVERPDGSNFTLKIRSTKLEDSAMYFCASSVGGAEAFFGQGTRLTVV.

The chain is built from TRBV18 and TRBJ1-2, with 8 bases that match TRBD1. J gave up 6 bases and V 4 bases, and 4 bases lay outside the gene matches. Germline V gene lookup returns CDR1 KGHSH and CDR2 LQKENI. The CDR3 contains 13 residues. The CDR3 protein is CASSLLTGDGYTF. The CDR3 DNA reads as TGTGCCAGCTCACTACTGACAGGGGATGGCTACACCTTC.

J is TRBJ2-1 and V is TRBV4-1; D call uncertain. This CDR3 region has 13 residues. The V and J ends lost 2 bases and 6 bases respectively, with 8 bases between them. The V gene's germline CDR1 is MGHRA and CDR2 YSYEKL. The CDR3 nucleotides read TGCGCCAGCAGCCAAATACCCGGCAATGAGCAGTTCTTC. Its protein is CASSQIPGNEQFF.

CDR3 DNA sequence: TGTGCCACCAGCAGACCCTCAGGGGTTCCGGAGCCCCAGCATTTT. Its translation: CATSRPSGVPEPQHF. The chain uses TRBV15 and TRBJ1-5, with D maybe TRBD1 (6 bases). Between the trimmed V and J ends, which lost 2 bases and 8 bases, there was a span of 16 bases. CDR1 and CDR2 (germline): LNHNV, YYDKDF (reference sequence). This CDR3 has 15 residues.

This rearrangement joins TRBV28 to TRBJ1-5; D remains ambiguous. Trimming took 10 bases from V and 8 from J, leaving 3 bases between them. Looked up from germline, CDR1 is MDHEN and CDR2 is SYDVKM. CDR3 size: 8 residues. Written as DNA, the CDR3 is TGTGCCACGGAGCCCCAGCATTTT. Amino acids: CATEPQHF.

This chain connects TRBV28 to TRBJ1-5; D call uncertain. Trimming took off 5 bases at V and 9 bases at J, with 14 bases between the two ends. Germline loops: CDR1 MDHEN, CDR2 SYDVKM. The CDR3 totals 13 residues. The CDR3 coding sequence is TGTGCCAGCAGTCCGGGGTCCCTTAGGCCCCAGCATTTT. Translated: CASSPGSLRPQHF.

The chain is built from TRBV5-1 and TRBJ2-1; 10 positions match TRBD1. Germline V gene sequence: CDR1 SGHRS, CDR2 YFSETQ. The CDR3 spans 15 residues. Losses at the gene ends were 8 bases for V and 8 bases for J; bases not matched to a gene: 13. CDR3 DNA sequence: TGCGCCAGTCTCCCATTCGGGGACAGGGGTGATGAGCAGTTCTTC. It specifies CASLPFGDRGDEQFF.

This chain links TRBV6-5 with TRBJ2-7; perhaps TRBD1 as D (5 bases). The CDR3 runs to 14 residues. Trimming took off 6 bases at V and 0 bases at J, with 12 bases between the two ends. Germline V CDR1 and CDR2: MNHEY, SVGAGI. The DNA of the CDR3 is TGTGCCAGCAGGTCACAGGTTGCCTCCTACGAGCAGTACTTC. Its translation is CASRSQVASYEQYF.

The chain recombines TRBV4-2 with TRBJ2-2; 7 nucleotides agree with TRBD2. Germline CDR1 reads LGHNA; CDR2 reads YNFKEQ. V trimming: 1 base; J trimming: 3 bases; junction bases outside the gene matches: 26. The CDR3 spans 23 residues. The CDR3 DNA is TGTGCCAGCAGCCAAGTCTGGGTAGCCGAGGGGCCGCCCGGCGGGAGCTACACCGGGGAGCTGTTTTTT. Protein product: CASSQVWVAEGPPGGSYTGELFF.

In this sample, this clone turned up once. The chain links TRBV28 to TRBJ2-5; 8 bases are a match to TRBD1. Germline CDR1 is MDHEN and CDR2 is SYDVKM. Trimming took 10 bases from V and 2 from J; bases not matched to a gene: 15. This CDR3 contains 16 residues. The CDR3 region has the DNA TGTGCCACCAGCTACACATGGACAGGGCGGCAAGAGACCCAGTACTTC. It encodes CATSYTWTGRQETQYF.

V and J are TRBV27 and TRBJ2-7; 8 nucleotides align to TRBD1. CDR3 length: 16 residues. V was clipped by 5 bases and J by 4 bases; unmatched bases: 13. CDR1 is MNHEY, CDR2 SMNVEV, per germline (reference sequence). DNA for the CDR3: TGTGCCAGCAGTCCCTCAGGGGGCCCACGAACTTACGAGCAGTACTTC. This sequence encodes CASSPSGGPRTYEQYF.

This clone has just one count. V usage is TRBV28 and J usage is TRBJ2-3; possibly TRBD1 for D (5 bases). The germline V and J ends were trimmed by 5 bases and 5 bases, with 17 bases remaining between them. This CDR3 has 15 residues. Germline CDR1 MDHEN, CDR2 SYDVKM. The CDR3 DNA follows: TGTGCCAGCAGTCCCTACAGGCAATATGGAGATACGCAGTATTTT. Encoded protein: CASSPYRQYGDTQYF.

CDR3 residues: CASSPRPGGPQHF. The DNA of the CDR3 is TGTGCCAGCTCACCTCGACCAGGGGGCCCCCAGCATTTT. The chain links TRBV18 to TRBJ1-5; TRBD1 matches 8 bases. CDR1 is KGHSH and CDR2 is LQKENI in the germline V gene. The CDR3 consists of 13 residues. Germline trimming cut 3 bases from V and 10 bases from J; bases unmatched to any gene: 5.

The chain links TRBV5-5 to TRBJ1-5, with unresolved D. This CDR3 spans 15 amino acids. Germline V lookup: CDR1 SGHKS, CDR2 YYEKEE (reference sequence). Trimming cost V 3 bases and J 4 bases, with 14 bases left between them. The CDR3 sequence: CASSSLGGINQPQHF. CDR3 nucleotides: TGTGCCAGCAGCTCGCTGGGAGGTATTAATCAGCCCCAGCATTTT. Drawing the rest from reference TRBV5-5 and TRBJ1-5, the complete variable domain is DAGVTQSPTHLIKTRGQQVTLRCSPISGHKSVSWYQQVLGQGPQFIFQYYEKEERGRGNFPDRFSARQFPNYSSELNVNALLLGDSALYLCASSSLGGINQPQHFGDGTRLSIL.

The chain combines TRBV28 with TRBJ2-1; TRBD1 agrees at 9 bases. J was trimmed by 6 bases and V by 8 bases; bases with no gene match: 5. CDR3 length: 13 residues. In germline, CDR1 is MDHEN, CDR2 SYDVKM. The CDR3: CASGTGLFNEQFF. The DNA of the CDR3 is TGTGCCAGCGGGACAGGGCTTTTCAATGAGCAGTTCTTC.

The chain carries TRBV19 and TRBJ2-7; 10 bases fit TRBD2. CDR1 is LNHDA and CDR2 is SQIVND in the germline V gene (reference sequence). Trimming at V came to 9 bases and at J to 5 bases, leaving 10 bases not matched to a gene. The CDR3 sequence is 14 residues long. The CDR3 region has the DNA TGTGCCAGCTCTCCAAGCGGGAGGGCCCACGAGCAGTACTTC. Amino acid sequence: CASSPSGRAHEQYF.

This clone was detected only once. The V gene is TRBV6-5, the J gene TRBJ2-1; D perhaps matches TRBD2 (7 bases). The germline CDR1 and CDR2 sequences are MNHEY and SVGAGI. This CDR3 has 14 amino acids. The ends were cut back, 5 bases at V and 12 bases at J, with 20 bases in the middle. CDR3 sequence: CASSRGGGAGPQFF. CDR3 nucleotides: TGTGCCAGCAGTCGAGGGGGGGGCGCGGGACCGCAGTTCTTC.